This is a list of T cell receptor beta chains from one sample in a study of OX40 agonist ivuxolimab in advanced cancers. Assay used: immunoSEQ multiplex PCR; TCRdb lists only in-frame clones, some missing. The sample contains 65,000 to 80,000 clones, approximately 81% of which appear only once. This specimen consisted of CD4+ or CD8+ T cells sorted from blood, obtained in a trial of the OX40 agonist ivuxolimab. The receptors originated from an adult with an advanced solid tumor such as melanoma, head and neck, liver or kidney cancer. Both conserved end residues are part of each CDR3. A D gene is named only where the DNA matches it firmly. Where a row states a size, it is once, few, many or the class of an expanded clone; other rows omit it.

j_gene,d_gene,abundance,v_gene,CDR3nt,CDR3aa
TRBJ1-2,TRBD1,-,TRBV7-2,TGTGCCAGCAGCTCCCAGACAGGGACGGGATGGGGCTACACCTTC,CASSSQTGTGWGYTF
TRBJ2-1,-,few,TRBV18,TGTGCCAGCTCACCAGGTCGCCTTTACAATGAGCAGTTCTTC,CASSPGRLYNEQFF
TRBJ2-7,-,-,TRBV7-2,TGTGCCAGCAGCGGAAGGGAGGAGCAGTACTTC,CASSGREEQYF
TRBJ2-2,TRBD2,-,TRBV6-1,TGTGCCAGCACCCTAGGACTAGCGGGGGCCGGGGAGCTGTTTTTT,CASTLGLAGAGELFF
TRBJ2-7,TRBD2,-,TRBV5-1,TGCGCCAGCAGCAAGGGACTAGCGGGGATCGACGAGCAGTACTTC,CASSKGLAGIDEQYF
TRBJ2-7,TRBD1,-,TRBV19,TGTGCCAGTAGTAGAGGGACAGTTGACAACGAGCAGTACTTC,CASSRGTVDNEQYF
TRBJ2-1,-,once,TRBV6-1,TGTGCCAGCAGTATAGCGAACGAGCAGTTCTTC,CASSIANEQFF
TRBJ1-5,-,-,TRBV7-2,TGTGCCAGCAGCTTATCTGACAATCAGCCCCAGCATTTT,CASSLSDNQPQHF
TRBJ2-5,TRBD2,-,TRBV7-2,TGTGCCAGCAGTCCACGAAGCGGCGGGACTACTCAAGAGACCCAGTACTTC,CASSPRSGGTTQETQYF
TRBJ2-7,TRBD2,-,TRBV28,TGTGCCAGCAGCCGGACTAGCGGGTCCTCCTACGAGCAGTACTTC,CASSRTSGSSYEQYF
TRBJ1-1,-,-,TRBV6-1,TGTGCCAGCACCCTTGGGGGGGAAGCTTTCTTT,CASTLGGEAFF
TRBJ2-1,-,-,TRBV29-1,TGCAGCGCCCAGCGGACGACTAGGGACCTTTACAATGAGCAGTTCTTC,CSAQRTTRDLYNEQFF
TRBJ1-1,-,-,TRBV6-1,TGTGCCAGCAGTGGTAGGGGGGTCCCCACTGAAGCTTTCTTT,CASSGRGVPTEAFF
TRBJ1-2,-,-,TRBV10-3,TGTGCCATCAGTGAGCCCCAGGGGAGAGATACCTTC,CAISEPQGRDTF
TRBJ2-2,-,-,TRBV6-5,TGTGCCAGCAGCCGGACGGTCGGGGAGCTGTTTTTT,CASSRTVGELFF
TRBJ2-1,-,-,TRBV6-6,TGTGCCAGCATTCTACAGGGATTTTCCTACAATGAGCAGTTCTTC,CASILQGFSYNEQFF
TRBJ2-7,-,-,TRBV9,TGTGCCAGCAGCGTAGTAGCCCTAGCTGGTGAGCAGTACTTC,CASSVVALAGEQYF
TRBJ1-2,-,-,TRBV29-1,TGCAGCGTTGGGGCAGAATATGGCTACACCTTC,CSVGAEYGYTF
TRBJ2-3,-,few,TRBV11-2,TGTGCCAGCAGCTTAGACTTCTCGGGACCCAGCACAGATACGCAGTATTTT,CASSLDFSGPSTDTQYF
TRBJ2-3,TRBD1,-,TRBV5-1,TGCGCCAGCAGCCCTTCAACCGGGACAGCCCTAGATACGCAGTATTTT,CASSPSTGTALDTQYF